This TCR beta chain was captured in a study of cytomegalovirus exposure and HLA in healthy donors. The overall study: Inside one of the first data releases sat about 85 million unique TCRs taken from HLA-typed donors.

In this sample, this clone turned up a few times. The antigen is not known. The CDR3 is made up of 11 amino acids. Per germline, CDR1 LNHDA and CDR2 SQIVND (reference sequence). Notes on the study in general: The authors assumed roughly uniform sequencing depth across donors for presence/absence analyses. Productive rates of about 87% or about 30% were seen for most TCR beta V segments in an earlier analysis.

PCR amplification relied on 60 Vbeta primers (plus 13 Jbeta primers). Data came from immunoSEQ multiplex PCR; TCRdb stores just in-frame clones and leaves some out. The sample includes under 150,000 clones, 80% of them seen just once. The chain couples TRBV19 to TRBJ2-1; perhaps TRBD2 as D (6 bases). This clonotype was obtained from a woman aged 40 to 49 in good health and CMV-seronegative. Sequencing was done on a sample of PBMCs. In DNA form, the CDR3 reads TGTGCAGTGGGGACTTACAATGAGCAGTTCTTC. It is translated as CAVGTYNEQFF.